Listed below are T cell receptor beta chains from one sample, sequenced in a study of T-cell reconstitution after alpha-beta-depleted transplantation in children. TCRdb redid the calling of the PCR reads with MiXCR, one entry per CDR3 protein. This table holds roughly 350,000 distinct CDR3 sequences, about 9.3% found once. This sample comprised PBMCs from the stem cell graft donor, obtained from the stem cell graft. The origin of the receptors is a human donor who donated a stem cell graft to a child with acute lymphoblastic leukemia. Both conserved end residues are part of each CDR3. Each record gives: J gene, CDR3 length, V gene, CDR3 protein.

TRBJ2-7,12,TRBV3-1,CASRGGNYEQYF
TRBJ2-7,17,TRBV13,CASSSSLGAGGSYEQYF
TRBJ2-1,17,TRBV5-1,CASSTPGQGARYNEQFF
TRBJ2-5,14,TRBV7-9,CASSLALDKETQYF
TRBJ2-7,13,TRBV29-1,CSVEVASLYEQYF
TRBJ2-3,15,TRBV20-1,CSASGGEGGGDTQYF
TRBJ2-1,17,TRBV12-3/TRBV12-4,CASSSDRGPGSYNEQFF
TRBJ1-4,15,TRBV28,CASSPPPLQNEKLFF
TRBJ2-7,14,TRBV5-8,CASSFRAENYEQYF
TRBJ2-1,15,TRBV7-6,CASSLVAGGISEQFF
TRBJ2-7,17,TRBV6-1,CASSPEGPYLGVYEQYF
TRBJ1-4,14,TRBV20-1,CSARQGATNEKLFF
TRBJ2-2,16,TRBV5-1,CASSLGLAVDTGELFF
TRBJ2-1,16,TRBV7-6,CASSLWIGSSYNEQFF
TRBJ2-3,14,TRBV12-3/TRBV12-4,CASSWDRETDTQYF
TRBJ2-1,15,TRBV28,CASSFRGSSYNEQFF
TRBJ2-3,13,TRBV4-2,CASSQVIADTQYF
TRBJ1-2,13,TRBV3-1,CASSPSRVGGYTF
TRBJ2-1,17,TRBV7-9,CASSLAGLASGYNEQFF
TRBJ2-7,13,TRBV5-1,CASSRISSYEQYF
TRBJ2-1,17,TRBV6-5,CASSPSGTSRGPNEQFF
TRBJ2-2,16,TRBV4-1,CASSQRGHPNTGELFF
TRBJ2-5,15,TRBV12-3/TRBV12-4,CASSFGSGRVETQYF
TRBJ1-1,12,TRBV7-9,CASSPLFSEAFF
TRBJ1-2,17,TRBV7-2,CASSLFPGAFLHYGYTF
TRBJ2-6,19,TRBV24-1,CATSGLPGQGGTGANVLTF
TRBJ2-1,14,TRBV4-3,CASSQGTSANEQFF